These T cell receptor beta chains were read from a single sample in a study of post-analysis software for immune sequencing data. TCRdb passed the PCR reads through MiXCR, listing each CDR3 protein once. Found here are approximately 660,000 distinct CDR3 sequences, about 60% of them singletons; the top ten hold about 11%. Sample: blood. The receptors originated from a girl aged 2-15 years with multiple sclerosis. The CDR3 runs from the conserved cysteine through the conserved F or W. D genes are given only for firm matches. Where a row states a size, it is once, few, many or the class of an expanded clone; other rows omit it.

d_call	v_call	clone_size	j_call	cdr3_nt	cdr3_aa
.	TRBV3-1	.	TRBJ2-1	TGTGCCAGCAGCCAAGATATGGGTGAGCAGTTCTTC	CASSQDMGEQFF
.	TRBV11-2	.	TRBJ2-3	TGTGCCAGCAGCTTGGGTAGAGGGGCGAGTAAAACAGATACGCAGTATTTT	CASSLGRGASKTDTQYF
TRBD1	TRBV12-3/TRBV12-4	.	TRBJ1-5	TGTGCCAGCAGTTCACTGACAGGGAATCAGCCCCAGCATTTT	CASSSLTGNQPQHF
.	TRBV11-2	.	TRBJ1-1	TGTGCCAGCAGCTCATTCAGACTGCGGGGCACTGAAGCTTTCTTT	CASSSFRLRGTEAFF
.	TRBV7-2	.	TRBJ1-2	TGTGCCAGCAGCTTAATATGGCAGGGCCGTGGCTACACCTTC	CASSLIWQGRGYTF
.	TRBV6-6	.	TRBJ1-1	TGTGCCACCCAAAAACGGGAGAACACTGAAGCTTTCTTT	CATQKRENTEAFF
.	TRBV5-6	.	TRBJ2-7	TGTGCCAGCAGCTTCATGGGGGAGCAGTACTTC	CASSFMGEQYF
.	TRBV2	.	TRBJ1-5	TGTGCCAGCAGTGGCACAAATCAGCCCCAGCATTTT	CASSGTNQPQHF
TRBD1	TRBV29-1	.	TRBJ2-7	TGCAGCGTCCTAAGACAGGGGGAGTTCCGCGAGCAGTACTTC	CSVLRQGEFREQYF
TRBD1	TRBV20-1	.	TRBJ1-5	TGCAGTGCTATTCTCGGACAGGGAGTTCAGCCCCAGCATTTT	CSAILGQGVQPQHF
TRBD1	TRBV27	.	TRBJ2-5	TGTGCCAGCAGTTTATCGGTGGACAGGGTCCAGGAGACCCAGTACTTC	CASSLSVDRVQETQYF
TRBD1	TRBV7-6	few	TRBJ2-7	TGTGCCAGCTGCCCCACCGGGACAGGCTCCTACGAGCAGTACTTC	CASCPTGTGSYEQYF
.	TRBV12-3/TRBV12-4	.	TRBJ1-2	TGTGCCAGCAGTTTTAGTCGCGGAGGCTACACCTTC	CASSFSRGGYTF
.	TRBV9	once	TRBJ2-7	TGTGCCAGCAGCGTAGGACCTAGTGCGGTCGAGCAGTACTTC	CASSVGPSAVEQYF
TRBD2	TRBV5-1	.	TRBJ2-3	TGCGCCAGCAGCATGACTAGCGGGGGATCGGCAGATACGCAGTATTTT	CASSMTSGGSADTQYF
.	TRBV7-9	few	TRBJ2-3	TGTGCCAGCAGCTCAGTAGCGGTCGGGACAGATACGCAGTATTTT	CASSSVAVGTDTQYF
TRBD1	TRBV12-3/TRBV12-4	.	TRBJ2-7	TGTGCCAGCACCGCGGACAGGGGATACGAGCAGTACTTC	CASTADRGYEQYF
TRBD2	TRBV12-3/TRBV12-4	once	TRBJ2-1	TGTGCCAGCAGCACTAGCGGGGGATGGGACAATGAGCAGTTCTTC	CASSTSGGWDNEQFF
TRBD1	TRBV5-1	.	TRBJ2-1	TGCGCCAGCAGCCGGGGACAGGGCCTGATGGATGAGCAGTTCTTC	CASSRGQGLMDEQFF
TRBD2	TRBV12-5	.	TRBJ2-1	TGTGCTAGTGGAAGACGGACTAGCGGGTTGGGCAGCTCCTACAATGAGCAGTTCTTC	CASGRRTSGLGSSYNEQFF
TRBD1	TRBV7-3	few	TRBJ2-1	TGTGCCAGCAGCTCCCGGGACAGAACCTACAATGAGCAGTTCTTC	CASSSRDRTYNEQFF
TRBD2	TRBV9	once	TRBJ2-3	TGTGCCAGCAGCCGAAGACTTAGCGCAACTAGCGGGAGTGCAGATACGCAGTATTTT	CASSRRLSATSGSADTQYF
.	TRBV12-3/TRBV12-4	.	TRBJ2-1	TGTGCCGGTACCGCAGGGGAGAAGGAAAATGAGCAGTTCTTC	CAGTAGEKENEQFF
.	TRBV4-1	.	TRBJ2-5	TGCGCCAGCAGCCCTGGGACTAACGGGGGCTACCAAGAGACCCAGTACTTC	CASSPGTNGGYQETQYF